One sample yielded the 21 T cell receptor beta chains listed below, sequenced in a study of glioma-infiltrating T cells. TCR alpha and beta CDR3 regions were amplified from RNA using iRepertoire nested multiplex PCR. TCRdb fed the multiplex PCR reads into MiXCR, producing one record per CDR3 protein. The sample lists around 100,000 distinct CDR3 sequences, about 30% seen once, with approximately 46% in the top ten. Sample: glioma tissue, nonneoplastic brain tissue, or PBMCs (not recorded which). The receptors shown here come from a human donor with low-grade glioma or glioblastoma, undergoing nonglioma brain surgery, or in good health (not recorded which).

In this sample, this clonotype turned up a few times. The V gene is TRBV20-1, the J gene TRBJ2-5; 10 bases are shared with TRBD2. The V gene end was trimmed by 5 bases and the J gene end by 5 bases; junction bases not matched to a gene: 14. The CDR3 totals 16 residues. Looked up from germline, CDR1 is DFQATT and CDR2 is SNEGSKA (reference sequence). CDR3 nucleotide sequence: TGCAGTGCTGATATACTAGCGGGGAGCCTGGAGGAGACCCAGTACTTC. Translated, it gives CSADILAGSLEETQYF.

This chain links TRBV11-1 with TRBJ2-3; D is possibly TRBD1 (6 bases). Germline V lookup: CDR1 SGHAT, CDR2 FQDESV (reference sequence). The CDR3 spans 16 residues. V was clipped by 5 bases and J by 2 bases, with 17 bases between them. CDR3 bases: TGTGCCAGCAGCGCCGGAACAGGGAAAGTCACAGATACGCAGTATTTT. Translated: CASSAGTGKVTDTQYF.

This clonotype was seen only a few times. The CDR3 here is CASSRTEGGEQYF. The CDR3 nucleotides read TGTGCCAGTAGCCGGACAGAGGGGGGCGAGCAGTACTTC. The genes are TRBV19 and TRBJ2-7; D tentatively reads TRBD1 or TRBD2 (6 bases each). The CDR3 is made up of 13 amino acids. The V gene's germline CDR1 is LNHDA and CDR2 SQIVND (reference sequence). V gave up 6 bases and J gave up 6 bases, with 15 bases separating them.

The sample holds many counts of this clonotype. The CDR3 DNA follows: TGTGCCAGTATGAAGGACACAACAGATACGCAGTATTTT. Translation gives CASMKDTTDTQYF. The chain couples TRBV18 to TRBJ2-3, with D possibly being TRBD1 (5 bases). The CDR3 runs 13 residues. The germline CDR1 and CDR2 sequences are KGHSH and LQKENI. The germline V and J ends were trimmed by 9 bases and 3 bases, with 13 bases remaining between them.

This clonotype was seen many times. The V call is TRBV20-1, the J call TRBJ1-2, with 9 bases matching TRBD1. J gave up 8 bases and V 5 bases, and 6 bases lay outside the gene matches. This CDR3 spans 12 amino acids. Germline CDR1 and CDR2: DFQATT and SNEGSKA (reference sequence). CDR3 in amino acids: CSASGTGKGYTF. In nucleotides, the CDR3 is TGCAGTGCTTCCGGGACAGGGAAGGGCTACACCTTC.

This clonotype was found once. CDR3 sequence reads: CASSLWGSSSYNEQFF. CDR3 DNA: TGTGCCAGCAGTTTATGGGGATCGAGCTCCTACAATGAGCAGTTCTTC. The chain carries TRBV12-3 or TRBV12-4 and TRBJ2-1; D is ambiguous. V lost 2 bases to trimming and J lost 0 bases, with 11 bases between them. The CDR3 contains 16 residues.

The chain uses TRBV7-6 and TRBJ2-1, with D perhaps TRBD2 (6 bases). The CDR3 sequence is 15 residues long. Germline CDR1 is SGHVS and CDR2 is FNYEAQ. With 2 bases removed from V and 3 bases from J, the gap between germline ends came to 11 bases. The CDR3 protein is CASSLRWGVYNEQFF. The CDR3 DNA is TGTGCCAGCAGCTTAAGGTGGGGGGTCTACAATGAGCAGTTCTTC.

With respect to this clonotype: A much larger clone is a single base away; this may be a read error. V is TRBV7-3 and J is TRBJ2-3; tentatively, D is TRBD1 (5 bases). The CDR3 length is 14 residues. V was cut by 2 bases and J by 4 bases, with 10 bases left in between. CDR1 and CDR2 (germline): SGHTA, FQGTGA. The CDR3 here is CASSLLPRADTQYF. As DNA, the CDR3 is TGTGCCAGCAGCTTACTCCCCAGGGCAGATACGCAGTATTTT.

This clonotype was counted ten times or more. The CDR3 region has the DNA TGTGCCAGCAGCGGCCCCAGATCTGCAACTAATGAAAAACTGTTTTTT. It codes for CASSGPRSATNEKLFF. The chain has TRBV7-9 and TRBJ1-4; D gene unclear. The germline V gene encodes CDR1 SEHNR and CDR2 FQNEAQ (reference sequence). CDR3 size: 16 residues. The V end lost 5 bases, the J end lost 0 bases, and 13 bases lay between the germline ends.

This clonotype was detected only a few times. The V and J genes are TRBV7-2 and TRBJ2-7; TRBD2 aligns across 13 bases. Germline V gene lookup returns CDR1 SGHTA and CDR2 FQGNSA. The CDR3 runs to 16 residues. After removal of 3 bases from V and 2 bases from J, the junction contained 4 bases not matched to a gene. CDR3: CASSLTSGGIPYEQYF. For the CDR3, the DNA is TGTGCCAGCAGCTTGACTAGCGGGGGGATTCCCTACGAGCAGTACTTC.

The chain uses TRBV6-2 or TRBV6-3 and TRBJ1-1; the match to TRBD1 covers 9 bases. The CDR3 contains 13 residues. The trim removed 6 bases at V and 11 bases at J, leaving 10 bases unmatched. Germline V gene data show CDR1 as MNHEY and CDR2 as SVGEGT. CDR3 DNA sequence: TGTGCCAGCAGCCCCCCGGGACAGGGCGGCGCTTTCTTT. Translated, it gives CASSPPGQGGAFF.

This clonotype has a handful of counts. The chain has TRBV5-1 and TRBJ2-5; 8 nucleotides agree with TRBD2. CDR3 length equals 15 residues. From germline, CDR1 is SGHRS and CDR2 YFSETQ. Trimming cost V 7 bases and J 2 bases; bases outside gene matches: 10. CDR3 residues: CASAAGGTSQETQYF. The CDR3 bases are TGCGCCAGCGCGGCGGGGGGCACGTCACAAGAGACCCAGTACTTC.

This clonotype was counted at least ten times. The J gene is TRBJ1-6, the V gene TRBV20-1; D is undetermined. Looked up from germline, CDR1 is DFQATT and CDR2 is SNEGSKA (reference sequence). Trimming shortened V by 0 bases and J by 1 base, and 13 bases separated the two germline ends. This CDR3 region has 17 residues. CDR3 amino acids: CSARDTTSLSYNSPLHF. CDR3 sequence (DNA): TGCAGTGCTAGAGACACCACCAGTCTATCCTATAATTCACCCCTCCACTTT.

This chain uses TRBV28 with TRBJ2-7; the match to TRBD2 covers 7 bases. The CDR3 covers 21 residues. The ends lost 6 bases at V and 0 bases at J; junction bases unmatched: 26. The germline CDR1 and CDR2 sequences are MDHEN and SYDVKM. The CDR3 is CASSFYIRSASPSGGSYEQYF. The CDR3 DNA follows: TGTGCCAGCAGCTTCTACATCCGCAGTGCTAGCCCCTCGGGAGGCTCCTACGAGCAGTACTTC.

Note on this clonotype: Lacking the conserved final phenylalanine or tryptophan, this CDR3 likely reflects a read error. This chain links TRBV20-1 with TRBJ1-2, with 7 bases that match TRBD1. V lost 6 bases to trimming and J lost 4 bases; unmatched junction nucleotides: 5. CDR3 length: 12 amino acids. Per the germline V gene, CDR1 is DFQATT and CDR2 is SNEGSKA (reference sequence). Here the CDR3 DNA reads TGCAGTGCCTGGGGACAGAGCTATGGCTACACCCTC. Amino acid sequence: CSAWGQSYGYTL.

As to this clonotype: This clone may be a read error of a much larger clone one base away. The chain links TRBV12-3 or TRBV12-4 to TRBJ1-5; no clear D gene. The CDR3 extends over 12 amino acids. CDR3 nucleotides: TGTGCCAGCAGCCGCGGGAGTCAGCCCAAGCATTTT. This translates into CASSRGSQPKHF.

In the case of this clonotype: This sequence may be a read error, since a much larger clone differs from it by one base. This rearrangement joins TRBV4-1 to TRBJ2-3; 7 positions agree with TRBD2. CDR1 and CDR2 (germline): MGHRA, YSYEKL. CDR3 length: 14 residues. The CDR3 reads CASSQSSGTGTQYF. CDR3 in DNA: TGCGCCAGCAGCCAATCTAGCGGCACAGGTACGCAGTATTTT.

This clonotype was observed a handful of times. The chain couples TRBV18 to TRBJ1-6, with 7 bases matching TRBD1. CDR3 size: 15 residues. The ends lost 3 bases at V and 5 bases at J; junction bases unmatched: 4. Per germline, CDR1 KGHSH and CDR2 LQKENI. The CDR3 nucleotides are TGTGCCAGCTCACCCCCAGGGGGGCATAATTCACCCCTCCACTTT. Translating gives CASSPPGGHNSPLHF.

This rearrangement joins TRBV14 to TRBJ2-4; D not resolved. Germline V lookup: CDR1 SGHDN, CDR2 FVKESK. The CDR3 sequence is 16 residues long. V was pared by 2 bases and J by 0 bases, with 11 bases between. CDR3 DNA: TGTGCCAGCAGCCAAACTCCGGCCAAAGCCAAAAACATTCAGTACTTC. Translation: CASSQTPAKAKNIQYF.

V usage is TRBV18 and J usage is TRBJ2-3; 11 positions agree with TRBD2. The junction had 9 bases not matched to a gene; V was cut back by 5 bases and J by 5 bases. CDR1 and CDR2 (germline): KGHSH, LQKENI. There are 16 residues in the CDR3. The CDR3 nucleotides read TGTGCCAGCTCATCGGGACTAGCGGTTGGGAAAGATACGCAGTATTTT. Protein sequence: CASSSGLAVGKDTQYF.

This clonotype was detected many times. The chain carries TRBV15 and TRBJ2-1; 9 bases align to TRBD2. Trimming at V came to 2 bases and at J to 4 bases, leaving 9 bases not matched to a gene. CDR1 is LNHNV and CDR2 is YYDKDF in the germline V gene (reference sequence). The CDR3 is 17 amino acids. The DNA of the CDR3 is TGTGCCACCAGCAGACCCTACCGGACTAGCGAATACAATGAGCAGTTCTTC. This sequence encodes CATSRPYRTSEYNEQFF.